This T cell receptor beta chain derives from a study of cytomegalovirus exposure and HLA in healthy donors. Overall study results and limits: Most TCRs appeared rarely, but some public TCRs recurred in many donors. With high specificity and sensitivity, the classifier reportedly diagnosed cytomegalovirus status. Per a later analysis, 18,000 or so TCR beta sequences showed association with HLA alleles at 0.05 false discovery rate.

Amplification used 60 Vbeta primers and 13 Jbeta primers. Generated by immunoSEQ multiplex PCR, the TCRdb table keeps only in-frame clones and is missing some. The sample has 150,000 to 200,000 clones, approximately 86% seen once. A remark on this clone: Its antigen is as yet unknown.

The V end was cut by 2 bases, the J end by 2 bases, with 10 bases between. CDR3 length: 14 amino acids. Germline V gives CDR1 SGHNT, CDR2 YYREEE (reference sequence). Donors counted as nominally healthy when sampled, yet unrecorded immune exposures were likely. Sequenced material: PBMCs. The receptor's source is a woman aged 18-29 years in good health and CMV-seronegative. The J gene is TRBJ2-5, the V gene TRBV5-4, with D uncertain. The DNA of the CDR3 is TGTGCCAGCAGCTTCAACAGAAATCAAGAGACCCAGTACTTC. Translation: CASSFNRNQETQYF. Looking up the rest from reference TRBV5-4 and TRBJ2-5 gives the full variable domain: ETGVTQSPTHLIKTRGQQVTLRCSSQSGHNTVSWYQQALGQGPQFIFQYYREEENGRGNFPPRFSGLQFPNYSSELNVNALELDDSALYLCASSFNRNQETQYFGPGTRLLVL.